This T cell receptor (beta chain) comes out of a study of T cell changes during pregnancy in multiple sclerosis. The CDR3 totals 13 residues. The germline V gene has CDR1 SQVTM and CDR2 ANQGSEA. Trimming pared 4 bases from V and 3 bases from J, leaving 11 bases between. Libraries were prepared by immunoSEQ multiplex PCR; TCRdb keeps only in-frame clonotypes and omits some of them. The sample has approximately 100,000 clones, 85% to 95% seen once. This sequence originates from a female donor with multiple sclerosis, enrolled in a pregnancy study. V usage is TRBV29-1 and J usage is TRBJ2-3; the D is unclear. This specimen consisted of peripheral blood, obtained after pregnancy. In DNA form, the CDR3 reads TGCAGCGTTGTGGCCTTCGGGACAGATACGCAGTATTTT. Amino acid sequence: CSVVAFGTDTQYF.